This TCR beta chain was captured in a study of blood T cell repertoires in COVID-19. Study information: Acute-phase and convalescent COVID-19 samples originated in the United States, Italy and Spain.

Under the authors' procedure: Reference gene primer amplification gave nucleated cell count estimates. Produced via immunoSEQ multiplex PCR; TCRdb's table is partial and in-frame only. V and J calls and clone size are as listed in that table; D and trimming were resolved from the DNA. The data hold around 94,000 clones, with around four fifths observed a single time. Germline V gives CDR1 KGHSH, CDR2 LQKENI. The V end was cut by 3 bases, the J end by 4 bases, with 15 bases between. The CDR3 loop spans 15 amino acids. V gene TRBV18 combines with J gene TRBJ1-2, with D uncertain. The sample comprised peripheral blood. The receptor's source is a man aged 50 to 60 with acute or convalescent COVID-19. The DNA of the CDR3 is TGTGCCAGCTCACCCCCCCTCGGGAGAGCCTATGGCTACACCTTC. It specifies CASSPPLGRAYGYTF.